Listed here is a single T cell receptor (beta chain). Assay: immunoSEQ multiplex PCR; the TCRdb copy retains only in-frame clones and omits some. This sample carries 18,000 or so clones, approximately 70% of them seen once, and the ten largest clones take 2.5%. The data derive from a study of PD-1 blockade in classical Hodgkin lymphoma. Specified time point: cycle 4 day 1 (C4D1), after less than 7 weeks of nivolumab. The patients all showed relapse after autologous stem cell transplantation, while their brentuximab vedotin exposure varied. CD4+ T cells were purified from thawed PBMCs by magnetic negative selection. The CDR3 is made up of 14 amino acids. Germline trimming cut 6 bases from V and 4 bases from J; bases unmatched to any gene: 6. CDR1 is LNHDA and CDR2 is SQIVND in the germline V gene (reference sequence).

The receptor was derived from a human donor with classical Hodgkin lymphoma. This chain connects TRBV19 to TRBJ1-5; TRBD1 agrees at 7 bases. The sequencing here drew on CD4+ T cells from blood, taken before the fourth cycle of nivolumab. CDR3 coding DNA: TGTGCCAGTAGCCACCGACAGGGAAATCAGCCCCAGCATTTT. Amino acid sequence: CASSHRQGNQPQHF.